Listed here are 30 T cell receptor beta chains from one sample, sequenced in a study of blood T cell repertoires in COVID-19. Only in-frame clones appear in the TCRdb table, and some are missing; sequencing was by immunoSEQ multiplex PCR. The repertoire consists of 20,000 to 25,000 clones, with 65% to 90% occurring once and the leading ten covering over 15%. Sequenced material: peripheral blood. The receptors were sampled from a human donor with acute or convalescent COVID-19. The donor label of this sample is uncertain.

The chain uses TRBV5-5 and TRBJ2-3; TRBD1 agrees at 8 bases. Germline assignment: CDR1 SGHKS and CDR2 YYEKEE (reference sequence). Trimming cost V 2 bases and J 4 bases; bases outside gene matches: 6. The CDR3 runs to 15 residues. The CDR3 region has the DNA TGTGCCAGCAGCTTTATCCAGGGGGCCGCAGATACGCAGTATTTT. It translates to CASSFIQGAADTQYF. The full variable domain, completed using reference TRBV5-5 and TRBJ2-3, is DAGVTQSPTHLIKTRGQQVTLRCSPISGHKSVSWYQQVLGQGPQFIFQYYEKEERGRGNFPDRFSARQFPNYSSELNVNALLLGDSALYLCASSFIQGAADTQYFGPGTRLTVL.

The rearrangement joins TRBV29-1 to TRBJ1-4; D may be TRBD1 (6 bases). From germline, CDR1 is SQVTM and CDR2 ANQGSEA. The CDR3 is 15 residues long. V was cut by 2 bases and J by 2 bases, with 12 bases left in between. The CDR3 spells CSVEQTGGTNEKLFF. The CDR3 bases are TGCAGCGTTGAACAGACGGGGGGCACTAATGAAAAACTGTTTTTT. The entire variable domain, with the rest obtained from reference TRBV29-1 and TRBJ1-4, is as follows: SAVISQKPSRDICQRGTSLTIQCQVDSQVTMMFWYRQQPGQSLTLIATANQGSEATYESGFVIDKFPISRPNLTFSTLTVSNMSPEDSSIYLCSVEQTGGTNEKLFFGSGTQLSVL.

This clone appeared once. The chain links TRBV29-1 to TRBJ2-1, with a tentative D call TRBD1 (5 bases). Between the trimmed V and J ends, which lost 4 bases and 9 bases, there was a span of 16 bases. Looked up from germline, CDR1 is SQVTM and CDR2 is ANQGSEA. The CDR3 runs 13 residues. This chain's CDR3 is CSVVVTARGEQFF. The CDR3 DNA sequence: TGCAGCGTTGTCGTTACGGCAAGGGGTGAGCAGTTCTTC.

CDR3 amino acids: CASSEIRALNTEAFF. The CDR3 DNA follows: TGTGCCAGCAGTGAAATTCGCGCCTTGAACACTGAAGCTTTCTTT. This sequence joins TRBV2 and TRBJ1-1; D is unresolved. This CDR3 has 15 amino acids. V was clipped by 2 bases and J by 0 bases, with 10 bases between them. Germline assignment: CDR1 SNHLY and CDR2 FYNNEI.

The chain joins TRBV19 to TRBJ1-2; D is unresolved. Between the trimmed V and J ends, which lost 3 bases and 4 bases, there was a span of 9 bases. The CDR3 has 13 amino acids. CDR1 LNHDA and CDR2 SQIVND come from the germline V gene (reference sequence). CDR3 loop: CASSIPPGYGYTF. Written as DNA, the CDR3 is TGTGCCAGTAGTATCCCCCCCGGCTATGGCTACACCTTC. Drawing the rest from reference TRBV19 and TRBJ1-2, the complete variable domain is DGGITQSPKYLFRKEGQNVTLSCEQNLNHDAMYWYRQDPGQGLRLIYYSQIVNDFQKGDIAEGYSVSREKKESFPLTVTSAQKNPTAFYLCASSIPPGYGYTFGSGTRLTVV.

The rearrangement links TRBV7-2 to TRBJ2-7; maybe TRBD1 (5 bases). From germline, CDR1 is SGHTA and CDR2 FQGNSA. The CDR3 contains 14 residues. Trimming took off 3 bases at V and 3 bases at J, with 12 bases between the two ends. The CDR3 is CASSLGPADYEQYF. CDR3 sequence (DNA): TGTGCCAGCAGCTTGGGGCCAGCCGACTACGAGCAGTACTTC.

The rearrangement links TRBV19 to TRBJ1-5, with unresolved D. Germline values: CDR1 LNHDA, CDR2 SQIVND (reference sequence). This CDR3 region has 14 residues. Trimming removed 3 bases at V and 4 bases at J, with 10 bases between. As DNA, the CDR3 is TGTGCCAGTAGTATTAGAGAGGGAAATCAGCCCCAGCATTTT. Translation: CASSIREGNQPQHF.

The chain combines TRBV5-1 with TRBJ2-5; weak D call: TRBD2 (6 bases). V lost 4 bases and J lost 4, with 11 bases in between. This CDR3 is 13 amino acids long. Germline CDR1 reads SGHRS; CDR2 reads YFSETQ. The CDR3 protein is CASSPEGRETQYF. For the CDR3, the DNA is TGCGCCAGCAGCCCGGAGGGTCGAGAGACCCAGTACTTC.

The chain carries TRBV9 and TRBJ1-3; D may be TRBD1 (6 bases). V lost 3 bases, J lost 4 bases, and 14 bases lay in between. The germline gives CDR1 SGDLS, CDR2 YYNGEE. The CDR3 is made up of 15 amino acids. The CDR3 loop reads CASSAGHRDGNTIYF. In DNA form, the CDR3 reads TGTGCCAGCAGCGCGGGACACCGAGACGGAAACACCATATATTTT.

This chain connects TRBV7-9 to TRBJ2-1, with 10 bases that match TRBD1. Germline values: CDR1 SEHNR, CDR2 FQNEAQ (reference sequence). The ends lost 7 bases at V and 10 bases at J; junction bases unmatched: 13. The CDR3 spans 15 residues. The DNA of the CDR3 is TGTGCCAGCAAGGGGAAGACAGGGGGCCGTGGGGAGCAGTTCTTC. This sequence encodes CASKGKTGGRGEQFF.

This clone turned up a few times. The gene calls are TRBV4-2 and TRBJ2-5, with 7 positions matching TRBD1. This CDR3 is 13 amino acids long. Germline CDR1 and CDR2: LGHNA and YNFKEQ. V was clipped by 5 bases and J by 2 bases; unmatched bases: 2. The CDR3 spells CASSGQAQETQYF. The CDR3 DNA sequence: TGTGCCAGCAGCGGACAGGCACAAGAGACCCAGTACTTC.

The chain carries TRBV2 and TRBJ1-4, with 8 nucleotides matching TRBD1. CDR1 is SNHLY, CDR2 FYNNEI, per germline. The CDR3 has 14 amino acids. V gave up 5 bases and J gave up 4 bases; unmatched junction bases: 3. CDR3 DNA: TGTGCCAGCAGTCCGGACAGGGTTAATGAAAAACTGTTTTTT. This codes for CASSPDRVNEKLFF.

This clone was picked up a small number of times. The rearrangement links TRBV7-8 to TRBJ2-5; the match to TRBD2 covers 9 bases. V was clipped by 8 bases and J by 3 bases; unmatched bases: 13. The length of the CDR3 is 16 residues. The germline gives CDR1 SGHVS, CDR2 FQNEAQ. For the CDR3, the DNA is TGTGCCAGCCTCAAGGGACTAGCCTTAGAGGAAGAGACCCAGTACTTC. It yields the protein CASLKGLALEEETQYF.

The chain couples TRBV21-1 to TRBJ1-1; the listed D gene, TRBD1, was not tested against the DNA. TRBV21-1 is a listed pseudogene. The CDR3 spans 17 residues. In nucleotides, the CDR3 is TGTGCCAGCAGCAAAGCCGGGCACAGGGGGGGACGGACTGAAGCTTTCTTT. Its translation is CASSKAGHRGGRTEAFF.

The CDR3 DNA follows: TGTGCCAGCAGCGCCTCGACAGGGATCATCGCAGATACGCAGTATTTT. It is translated as CASSASTGIIADTQYF. The chain has TRBV9 and TRBJ2-3; 7 nucleotides match TRBD1. CDR1 is SGDLS, CDR2 YYNGEE, per germline. The CDR3 contains 16 residues. J was trimmed by 4 bases and V by 3 bases; bases with no gene match: 11.

The chain combines TRBV5-4 with TRBJ1-1; no firm D call. The germline gives CDR1 SGHNT, CDR2 YYREEE (reference sequence). The length of the CDR3 is 13 residues. Trimming left V 0 bases short and J 1 base short, with 4 bases between. CDR3 amino acids: CASSLGGNTEAFF. For the CDR3, the DNA is TGTGCCAGCAGCTTGGGCGGGAACACTGAAGCTTTCTTT.

V is TRBV4-3 and J is TRBJ1-2; tentative D call: TRBD1 (5 bases). V lost 0 bases and J 7 bases, leaving 18 bases between the germline ends. Germline CDR1 LGHNA, CDR2 YSLEER. The CDR3 is 16 amino acids. CDR3 in amino acids: CASSQDPGSLRGGYTF. The CDR3 DNA follows: TGCGCCAGCAGCCAAGATCCAGGGTCACTAAGGGGTGGCTACACCTTC.

This clone was seen a few times. The chain joins TRBV12-3 or TRBV12-4 to TRBJ1-6; D is uncertain. V shed 7 bases and J shed 7 bases, with 11 bases lying between them. The CDR3 loop spans 13 amino acids. CDR3 loop: CASTWTGNSPLHF. The CDR3 DNA sequence: TGTGCCAGCACTTGGACGGGGAATTCACCCCTCCACTTT.

The gene calls are TRBV5-5 and TRBJ1-2; D not resolved. Germline CDR1 is SGHKS and CDR2 is YYEKEE (reference sequence). The CDR3 runs to 13 residues. V gave up 1 base and J gave up 3 bases, with 7 bases separating them. The CDR3 protein is CASSLSSDYGYTF. DNA of the CDR3: TGTGCCAGCAGCTTGAGCTCGGACTATGGCTACACCTTC.

The genes are TRBV3-1 (or the pseudogene TRBV3-2) and TRBJ2-1, with 7 bases matching TRBD2. Germline V gene lookup returns CDR1 LGHDT and CDR2 YNNKEL (reference sequence). V was pared by 1 base and J by 7 bases, with 13 bases of the junction left unmatched. The length of the CDR3 is 17 residues. CDR3 in DNA: TGTGCCAGCAGCCAAGCTTGGGGGGGAGTCGGGTTTAATGAGCAGTTCTTC. Translated: CASSQAWGGVGFNEQFF.

This chain connects TRBV27 to TRBJ2-6, with D unresolved. Germline CDR1 and CDR2: MNHEY and SMNVEV (reference sequence). V lost 4 bases, J lost 3 bases, and 7 bases lay in between. The CDR3 sequence is 14 residues long. The CDR3 reads CASSSTYGANVLTF. The CDR3 DNA follows: TGTGCCAGCAGTTCCACCTATGGGGCCAACGTCCTGACTTTC.

The CDR3 spells CASSPGLAGETQYF. CDR3 nucleotide sequence: TGCGCCAGCAGCCCTGGACTAGCGGGGGAGACCCAGTACTTC. The chain couples TRBV5-1 to TRBJ2-5; 12 bases are a match to TRBD2. With 4 bases clipped from V and 5 bases from J, the junction kept 3 bases outside the gene matches. The germline V gene encodes CDR1 SGHRS and CDR2 YFSETQ. This CDR3 spans 14 amino acids. The full variable domain, rest sourced from reference TRBV5-1 and TRBJ2-5, is KAGVTQTPRYLIKTRGQQVTLSCSPISGHRSVSWYQQTPGQGLQFLFEYFSETQRNKGNFPGRFSGRQFSNSRSEMNVSTLELGDSALYLCASSPGLAGETQYFGPGTRLLVL.

V and J are TRBV24-1 and TRBJ1-1; no reliable D call. The V gene lost 3 bases and the J gene lost 1 base, with 17 bases spanning the gap. CDR1 is KGHDR and CDR2 is SFDVKD in the germline V gene. The CDR3 has 17 residues. The CDR3 spells CATSDLRRARENTEAFF. CDR3 DNA sequence: TGTGCCACCAGTGATCTGCGTAGGGCGCGGGAGAACACTGAAGCTTTCTTT.

This chain connects TRBV5-6 to TRBJ2-2; TRBD2 agrees at 14 bases. The J segment lost 0 bases and the V segment lost 4 bases, leaving 8 bases of the junction unmatched. Germline V gives CDR1 SGHDT, CDR2 YYEEEE. The CDR3 sequence is 19 residues long. CDR3 sequence reads: CASSLGVGLAGANTGELFF. The CDR3 DNA reads TGTGCCAGCAGCCTTGGGGTGGGACTAGCGGGAGCGAACACCGGGGAGCTGTTTTTT.

CDR3 sequence: CATSDGQINTGELFF. CDR3 DNA sequence: TGTGCCACCAGTGACGGACAGATAAACACCGGGGAGCTGTTTTTT. The chain is built from TRBV24-1 and TRBJ2-2, with a possible D match to TRBD1 (6 bases). The CDR3 sequence is 15 residues long. CDR1 KGHDR and CDR2 SFDVKD come from the germline V gene. V was clipped by 4 bases and J by 2 bases, with 10 bases between them.

This chain links TRBV5-1 with TRBJ2-1; 10 bases align to TRBD2. The CDR3 spans 17 residues. V trimming: 0 bases; J trimming: 9 bases; junction bases outside the gene matches: 12. Germline V gives CDR1 SGHRS, CDR2 YFSETQ. CDR3 amino acids: CASSLATSGVSEGEQFF. CDR3 sequence (DNA): TGCGCCAGCAGCTTGGCCACTAGCGGGGTTTCCGAAGGTGAGCAGTTCTTC.

The gene calls are TRBV27 and TRBJ2-1; 7 nucleotides match TRBD1. CDR3 length: 13 residues. Germline-derived CDR1 and CDR2 are MNHEY and SMNVEV (reference sequence). V lost 5 bases, J lost 3 bases, and 1 base stayed unmatched. The DNA for the CDR3 is TGTGCCAGCAGTCGGGACAGCTACAATGAGCAGTTCTTC. It codes for CASSRDSYNEQFF.

This clone occurred once. The rearrangement links TRBV12-2 to TRBJ2-7; the listed D gene, TRBD2, was not tested against the DNA. TRBV12-2 has pseudogene status. The CDR3 has 15 amino acids. The DNA of the CDR3 is TGTGCAAGTCCCAGAAGACTTGCCCGCTCCTACGAGCAGTACTTC. Its protein product is CASPRRLARSYEQYF.

The J gene is TRBJ1-4, the V gene TRBV7-6; perhaps TRBD1 as D (5 bases). In germline, CDR1 is SGHVS, CDR2 FNYEAQ. Trimming stripped 8 bases from V and 8 bases from J, with 27 bases between. The CDR3 contains 17 residues. The DNA for the CDR3 is TGTGCCAGCTCTAAAATGGGGGGGAGGCAGGTGCACGAAAAACTGTTTTTT. Translated, it gives CASSKMGGRQVHEKLFF.

The chain has TRBV7-3 and TRBJ2-3; no clear D gene. Trimming removed 4 bases at V and 12 bases at J, with 17 bases between. The germline gives CDR1 SGHTA, CDR2 FQGTGA. The CDR3 has 13 amino acids. CDR3 sequence: CASSSSTDGAQYF. DNA for the CDR3: TGTGCCAGCAGCTCTTCGACTGACGGTGCTCAGTATTTT.